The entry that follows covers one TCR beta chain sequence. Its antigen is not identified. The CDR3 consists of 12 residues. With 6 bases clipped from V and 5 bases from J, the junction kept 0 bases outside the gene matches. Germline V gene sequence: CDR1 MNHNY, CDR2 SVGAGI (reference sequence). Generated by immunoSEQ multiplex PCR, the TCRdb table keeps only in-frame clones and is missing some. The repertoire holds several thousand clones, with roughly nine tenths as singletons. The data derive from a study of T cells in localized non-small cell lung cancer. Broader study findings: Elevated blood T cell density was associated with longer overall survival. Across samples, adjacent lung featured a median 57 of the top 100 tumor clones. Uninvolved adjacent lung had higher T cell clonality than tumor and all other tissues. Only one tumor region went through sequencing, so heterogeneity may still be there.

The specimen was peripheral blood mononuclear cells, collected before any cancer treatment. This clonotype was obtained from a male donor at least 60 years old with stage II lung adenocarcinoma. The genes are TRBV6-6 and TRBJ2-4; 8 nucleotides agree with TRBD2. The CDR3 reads CASSGGENIQYF. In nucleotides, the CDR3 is TGTGCCAGCAGCGGGGGGGAAAACATTCAGTACTTC.